The text below deals with one TCR beta chain. PCR used 60 Vbeta primers and 13 Jbeta primers. Repertoires were generated with immunoSEQ multiplex PCR, while TCRdb's copy carries only in-frame clones and drops some. The repertoire holds 100,000 to 120,000 clones, around 72% seen once, with around 2.1% in the top ten. This CDR3 has 15 amino acids. The V segment lost 9 bases and the J segment 2 bases; nucleotides outside the gene matches: 10. CDR1 and CDR2 from the germline V gene are MDHEN and SYDVKM. The data belong to a study of cytomegalovirus exposure and HLA in healthy donors. This TCR came from a man between 25 and 39 years old in good health and CMV-seronegative. The J gene is TRBJ2-4, the V gene TRBV28; 7 bases align to TRBD1. The specimen was PBMCs. CDR3 in DNA: TGTGCCAGTAACTCACAGGGGAGCCCCAAAAACATTCAGTACTTC. Its translation: CASNSQGSPKNIQYF.